This TCR beta chain is drawn from a study of blood T cell repertoires in COVID-19. At the level of the study: Some COVID-19 samples were acute and others convalescent; all came from the United States, Italy and Spain. The analysed material was cDNA or gDNA that came from T cells, B-cell-depleted T cells, or PBMCs.

Germline CDR1 LGHDT, CDR2 YNNKEL (reference sequence). The CDR3 covers 20 residues. V was shortened by 1 base and J by 1 base, with 25 bases between the two germline ends. Study processing details: Cell counts per sample came from amplifying reference gene primers. Sequenced by immunoSEQ multiplex PCR; TCRdb stores in-frame clones only, minus some. From that table come the V and J calls and clone size; the DNA was used to work out D and trimming. The sample includes just under 95,000 clones, around 80% of them seen just once. Specimen: peripheral blood. The genes are TRBV3-1 (or the pseudogene TRBV3-2) and TRBJ1-2; D gene uncertain. This receptor was taken from a man aged 45-60 years who had recovered from COVID-19. CDR3 DNA: TGTGCCAGCAGCCAAGGGTTTGACTCACCCGAGGAATCTGATAACTATGGCTACACCTTC. This codes for CASSQGFDSPEESDNYGYTF.